This TCR beta chain was captured in a study of blood T cell repertoires in COVID-19. Study context: Nucleic acid was either cDNA or gDNA, and it came from T cells, B-cell-depleted T cells, or PBMCs.

Germline loops: CDR1 SGHTA, CDR2 FQGNSA. CDR3 length: 16 residues. V dropped 1 base and J dropped 4 bases, with 13 bases sitting between them. In this sample, this clone turned up once. Profiled with immunoSEQ multiplex PCR; TCRdb holds only in-frame clones, not every one. The sample includes 84,000 or so clones, approximately 92% of them seen just once. The chain couples TRBV7-2 to TRBJ1-4, with D perhaps TRBD1 (6 bases). The TCR originated in a woman aged 60-70 years with active COVID-19. The sequenced sample was peripheral blood. CDR3 amino acids: CASSLVPGTFNEKLFF. The DNA of the CDR3 is TGTGCCAGCAGCTTAGTCCCCGGGACATTTAATGAAAAACTGTTTTTT.